The entry below gives a single T cell receptor (beta chain) sequence along with its context. The data are from a study of control samples from healthy donors and cancer patients. Clones were read by immunoSEQ multiplex PCR, and TCRdb kept only the in-frame ones, dropping some. The repertoire holds over 100,000 clones, with 92% as singletons. Deletions cut 0 bases from V and 2 bases from J, with 12 bases between. The CDR3 contains 16 residues. Germline values: CDR1 SGHNT, CDR2 YYREEE (reference sequence). The source of this sequence is a woman in her forties or fifties in good health. The sample consisted of blood. This chain joins TRBV5-4 and TRBJ2-1; D is unresolved. CDR3 nucleotide sequence: TGTGCCAGCAGCTTGGATAGGGCTGGAACCTACAATGAGCAGTTCTTC. Protein sequence: CASSLDRAGTYNEQFF.